This entry lists 7 T cell receptor beta chains sequenced from one sample in a study of early T cells in non-severe SARS-CoV-2 infection. Each CDR3 protein is one row after TCRdb ran MiXCR on the 5' RACE reads. The repertoire includes 50,000 or so distinct CDR3 sequences, about 4% of them detected once, and under 6.5% sits in the top ten. The sequenced sample was whole blood. The receptors shown here come from an adult who was a healthcare worker with PCR-confirmed SARS-CoV-2 infection or an uninfected control (not recorded which).

This clonotype has ten or more counts. The chain is built from TRBV15 and TRBJ2-7, with a weak D call TRBD1 (5 bases). CDR1 and CDR2 from the germline V gene are LNHNV and YYDKDF (reference sequence). There are 14 residues in the CDR3. V was cut by 0 bases and J by 3 bases, with 9 bases left in between. The CDR3 sequence: CATSRDQGIYEQYF. The CDR3, as DNA: TGTGCCACCAGCAGAGACCAGGGAATCTACGAGCAGTACTTC.

In this sample, this clonotype turned up a few times. The chain employs TRBV29-1 and TRBJ2-7; 9 bases are a match to TRBD1. Germline V lookup: CDR1 SQVTM, CDR2 ANQGSEA. J lost 1 base, V lost 6 bases, and 4 bases had no gene match. The CDR3 contains 13 residues. The CDR3 DNA is TGCAGCGTACTACAGGGGGCTTCCTACGAGCAGTACTTC. Protein: CSVLQGASYEQYF.

This clonotype was observed many times. The V call is TRBV7-2, the J call TRBJ2-3; D is perhaps TRBD2 (5 bases). Trimming removed 2 bases from V and 2 bases from J, with 11 bases in between. Germline V gene sequence: CDR1 SGHTA, CDR2 FQGNSA. CDR3 size: 15 residues. The CDR3 coding sequence is TGTGCCAGCAGCTTATCAGCGGCTACCACAGATACGCAGTATTTT. Encoded protein: CASSLSAATTDTQYF.

To note about this clonotype: This may come from a read error, since a much larger clone is one base off. The chain couples TRBV20-1 to TRBJ2-4, with a possible D match to TRBD2 (5 bases). Germline CDR1 is DFQATT and CDR2 is SNEGSKA (reference sequence). The length of the CDR3 is 20 residues. V lost 0 bases and J lost 2, with 26 bases in between. The CDR3 nucleotides read TGCAGTGCTAGAGATCAGGACTCCTTCTCGGGTAGGCTAACCAAAAACATTCAGTACTTC. The encoded protein is CSARDQDSFSGRLTKNIQYF.

This clonotype was observed a few times. The gene calls are TRBV7-8 and TRBJ2-2; D is undetermined. Per germline, CDR1 SGHVS and CDR2 FQNEAQ. The CDR3 consists of 15 residues. V dropped 5 bases and J dropped 5 bases, with 15 bases sitting between them. CDR3 region: CASSPHGMETGELFF. The CDR3 DNA reads as TGTGCCAGCAGCCCTCATGGGATGGAGACCGGGGAGCTGTTTTTT. The whole variable domain, filled in from reference TRBV7-8 and TRBJ2-2, reads GAGVSQSPRYKVAKRGQDVALRCDPISGHVSLFWYQQALGQGPEFLTYFQNEAQLDKSGLPSDRFFAERPEGSVSTLKIQRTQQEDSAVYLCASSPHGMETGELFFGEGSRLTVL.

The table lists this clonotype with many counts. This chain links TRBV4-1 with TRBJ2-2; weak D call: TRBD1 (6 bases). The germline CDR1 and CDR2 sequences are MGHRA and YSYEKL. This CDR3 spans 15 amino acids. Trimming removed 0 bases from V and 10 bases from J, with 15 bases in between. CDR3 nucleotide sequence: TGCGCCAGCAGCCAAGATCTTTCCCTGGGGGCGGAGCTGTTTTTT. Protein: CASSQDLSLGAELFF.

This clonotype was recorded many times. One junction end does not reproduce the germline sequence, and a read error may be involved. V and J are TRBV7-9 and TRBJ2-7, with 8 bases that match TRBD1. Germline V gene data show CDR1 as SEHNR and CDR2 as FQNEAQ (reference sequence). CDR3 length: 13 amino acids. CDR3 nucleotide sequence: TGTGCCAGCAGCCGACAGGGGTCCTTCGAGCAGTACTTC. Translated, it gives CASSRQGSFEQYF.